The 31 T cell receptor beta chains given below trace back to one sample, sequenced in a study of blood T cell repertoires in COVID-19. Sequenced by immunoSEQ multiplex PCR; TCRdb stores in-frame clones only, minus some. The sample shows approximately 300,000 clones, roughly 89% of them seen only once. The material sequenced was PBMCs or T cells enriched from blood (not recorded which). The receptors stem from a woman in her twenties or thirties who had recovered from COVID-19.

The chain employs TRBV6-5 and TRBJ2-7, with a tentative D call TRBD1 (5 bases). The CDR3 contains 15 residues. V lost 2 bases, J lost 2 bases, and 13 bases lay in between. CDR1 is MNHEY and CDR2 is SVGAGI in the germline V gene. The CDR3 DNA reads as TGTGCCAGCAGTTACCGTCCGGCAGGGACCTACGAGCAGTACTTC. It encodes CASSYRPAGTYEQYF.

This clone is a singleton in its sample. The V and J genes are TRBV4-1 and TRBJ1-2; 8 positions match TRBD1. The CDR3 is made up of 14 amino acids. CDR1 MGHRA and CDR2 YSYEKL come from the germline V gene. The V gene end was trimmed by 4 bases and the J gene end by 7 bases; junction bases not matched to a gene: 8. The CDR3 bases are TGCGCCAGCAGCCCTCAACAGGGGGTTAGTGGCTACACCTTC. It yields the protein CASSPQQGVSGYTF.

The chain's CDR3 is CASSLAGLARPYF. DNA for the CDR3: TGTGCCAGCAGCCTTGCCGGACTAGCTCGCCCGTATTTT. This chain joins TRBV28 and TRBJ2-3; 8 bases map to TRBD2. The CDR3 has 13 amino acids. CDR1 and CDR2 from the germline V gene are MDHEN and SYDVKM. V shed 6 bases, J shed 14 bases, and the junction held 13 bases outside the gene matches.

The chain combines TRBV7-2 with TRBJ2-1; 10 bases fit TRBD2. Germline V gene lookup returns CDR1 SGHTA and CDR2 FQGNSA. J was trimmed by 4 bases and V by 2 bases; bases with no gene match: 14. This CDR3 has 19 amino acids. CDR3 region: CASSLLPSGRGGSYNEQFF. The CDR3 DNA reads as TGTGCCAGCAGCTTACTGCCTAGCGGGAGAGGGGGGAGTTACAATGAGCAGTTCTTC.

The chain couples TRBV3-1 (or the pseudogene TRBV3-2) to TRBJ1-1, with a weak D call TRBD1 (5 bases). Germline V gives CDR1 LGHDT, CDR2 YNNKEL (reference sequence). Trimming removed 1 base at V and 6 bases at J, with 12 bases between. The CDR3 contains 14 residues. CDR3 in amino acids: CASSQAPPGAEAFF. CDR3 DNA: TGTGCCAGCAGCCAAGCCCCCCCGGGGGCTGAAGCTTTCTTT.

J is TRBJ2-7 and V is TRBV19, with 8 bases matching TRBD2. The V gene's germline CDR1 is LNHDA and CDR2 SQIVND (reference sequence). With V trimmed by 3 bases and J by 7 bases, 5 bases remained unmatched. The CDR3 has 13 residues. The CDR3 DNA reads TGTGCCAGTAGTATTGCGGGGGGTGGTGAGCAGTACTTC. This sequence encodes CASSIAGGGEQYF.

The chain joins TRBV5-4 to TRBJ1-2, with TRBD1 identical over 8 bases. CDR1 is SGHNT and CDR2 is YYREEE in the germline V gene (reference sequence). The CDR3 consists of 15 residues. The V segment lost 4 bases and the J segment 8 bases; nucleotides outside the gene matches: 13. The CDR3 nucleotides are TGTGCCAGCAGCGACACACCGCAGGGGGCGTGGGGCTACACCTTC. This codes for CASSDTPQGAWGYTF.

This clone was seen just once. The chain employs TRBV7-9 and TRBJ2-2; 8 bases match TRBD1. The CDR3 length is 15 residues. CDR1 is SEHNR and CDR2 is FQNEAQ in the germline V gene (reference sequence). The ends lost 6 bases at V and 2 bases at J; junction bases unmatched: 5. The CDR3 bases are TGTGCCAGCAGTACAGGGGGAGTAAACACCGGGGAGCTGTTTTTT. It yields the protein CASSTGGVNTGELFF.

The V and J genes are TRBV3-1 (or the pseudogene TRBV3-2) and TRBJ2-2; D possibly corresponds to TRBD2 (6 bases). The V end lost 4 bases, the J end lost 1 base, and 13 bases lay between the germline ends. The CDR3 sequence is 16 residues long. CDR1 and CDR2 from the germline V gene are LGHDT and YNNKEL (reference sequence). The DNA of the CDR3 is TGTGCCAGCAGCCCCCACGACGGGAGGAACACCGGGGAGCTGTTTTTT. Protein product: CASSPHDGRNTGELFF.

This clone was picked up one time. The rearrangement joins TRBV10-3 to TRBJ1-5; no firm D call. V was clipped by 4 bases and J by 0 bases, with 22 bases between them. The CDR3 spans 19 residues. Looked up from germline, CDR1 is ENHRY and CDR2 is SYGVKD. Here the CDR3 reads CAISGQSRGRGGSNQPQHF. For the CDR3, the DNA is TGTGCCATCAGTGGCCAAAGCCGGGGTCGAGGCGGTAGCAATCAGCCCCAGCATTTT.

This chain links TRBV5-1 with TRBJ1-2; 12 bases line up with TRBD1. The CDR3 has 17 residues. CDR1 and CDR2 (germline): SGHRS, YFSETQ. Germline trimming cut 5 bases from V and 3 bases from J; bases unmatched to any gene: 11. As DNA, the CDR3 is TGCGCCAGCAGGCAACCCGGGACAGGGGGCGTATACTATGGCTACACCTTC. Translation gives CASRQPGTGGVYYGYTF.

The gene calls are TRBV4-1 and TRBJ2-1; tentatively, D is TRBD2 (6 bases). The germline gives CDR1 MGHRA, CDR2 YSYEKL. V shed 0 bases and J shed 4 bases, with 16 bases lying between them. The CDR3 spans 17 residues. Written as DNA, the CDR3 is TGCGCCAGCAGCCAAGACTGGTCTAGCGCAATATACAATGAGCAGTTCTTC. It encodes CASSQDWSSAIYNEQFF.

V gene TRBV19 combines with J gene TRBJ2-1, with 7 bases that match TRBD2. From germline, CDR1 is LNHDA and CDR2 SQIVND (reference sequence). Trimming removed 6 bases from V and 3 bases from J; junction bases left unmatched: 14. The CDR3 extends over 17 amino acids. CDR3 nucleotides: TGTGCCAGTAGCCTAAATAGCGGGCGAGTTGGCTACAATGAGCAGTTCTTC. Amino acid sequence: CASSLNSGRVGYNEQFF.

The chain couples TRBV2 to TRBJ1-1; no definite D call. This CDR3 has 11 residues. The germline V gene encodes CDR1 SNHLY and CDR2 FYNNEI. The V gene lost 7 bases and the J gene lost 4 bases, with 7 bases spanning the gap. The CDR3 region has the DNA TGTGCCAGCATCCGGTTCACTGAAGCTTTCTTT. Its protein product is CASIRFTEAFF.

This clone was recorded once. CDR3 in amino acids: CASSLVVAGGETQYF. The CDR3 DNA reads TGTGCCAGCAGCTTGGTCGTAGCGGGAGGAGAGACCCAGTACTTC. This chain uses TRBV5-6 with TRBJ2-5; 10 nucleotides align to TRBD2. Germline lookup yields CDR1 SGHDT and CDR2 YYEEEE. V was pared by 0 bases and J by 4 bases, with 3 bases of the junction left unmatched. The CDR3 covers 15 residues.

This clone was seen a single time. The rearrangement uses TRBV25-1 and TRBJ1-4, with no clear D. The CDR3 is made up of 15 amino acids. Germline V gene data show CDR1 as MGHDK and CDR2 as SYGVNS. Trimming took 1 base from V and 6 from J, leaving 12 bases between them. CDR3 amino acids: CASSELATTHEKLFF. CDR3 DNA sequence: TGTGCCAGCAGTGAATTAGCGACTACCCATGAAAAACTGTTTTTT. The full variable domain, rest sourced from reference TRBV25-1 and TRBJ1-4, is EADIYQTPRYLVIGTGKKITLECSQTMGHDKMYWYQQDPGMELHLIHYSYGVNSTEKGDLSSESTVSRIRTEHFPLTLESARPSHTSQYLCASSELATTHEKLFFGSGTQLSVL.

CDR3 nucleotide sequence: TGTGCCAGCAGTGGTATTTCAGGGAACCACGAGCAGTACTTC. Its translation: CASSGISGNHEQYF. The V and J genes are TRBV7-9 and TRBJ2-7; tentatively, D is TRBD1 (5 bases). V was clipped by 6 bases and J by 5 bases, with 17 bases between them. Looked up from germline, CDR1 is SEHNR and CDR2 is FQNEAQ (reference sequence). The CDR3 is 14 amino acids.

V and J are TRBV20-1 and TRBJ2-3; 7 nucleotides match TRBD2. V was pared by 3 bases and J by 2 bases, with 11 bases of the junction left unmatched. The germline gives CDR1 DFQATT, CDR2 SNEGSKA (reference sequence). The CDR3 totals 16 residues. The CDR3, as DNA: TGCAGTGCTAGTTTTGGCCTAGCGGAAGACACAGATACGCAGTATTTT. Amino acids: CSASFGLAEDTDTQYF.

The chain has TRBV25-1 and TRBJ2-3, with a possible D match to TRBD1 (5 bases). This CDR3 region has 14 residues. Deletions cut 4 bases from V and 0 bases from J, with 8 bases between. In germline, CDR1 is MGHDK, CDR2 SYGVNS. CDR3 nucleotides: TGTGCCAGCAGTGCGACAGCTAGCACAGATACGCAGTATTTT. This sequence encodes CASSATASTDTQYF. Together with reference TRBV25-1 and TRBJ2-3, the CDR3 gives the full variable domain: EADIYQTPRYLVIGTGKKITLECSQTMGHDKMYWYQQDPGMELHLIHYSYGVNSTEKGDLSSESTVSRIRTEHFPLTLESARPSHTSQYLCASSATASTDTQYFGPGTRLTVL.

This chain joins TRBV19 and TRBJ1-5, with 10 bases lining up with TRBD1. From germline, CDR1 is LNHDA and CDR2 SQIVND (reference sequence). This CDR3 comprises 16 residues. J gave up 5 bases and V 4 bases, and 8 bases lay outside the gene matches. The CDR3 DNA follows: TGTGCCAGTAGTACCAGACAGGGGGCCGGCGATCAGCCCCAGCATTTT. This encodes CASSTRQGAGDQPQHF.

This clone was recorded once. This chain joins TRBV3-1 (or the pseudogene TRBV3-2) and TRBJ2-1, with 7 bases matching TRBD2. The CDR3 covers 17 residues. Germline-derived CDR1 and CDR2 are LGHDT and YNNKEL (reference sequence). V trimming: 3 bases; J trimming: 6 bases; junction bases outside the gene matches: 14. The CDR3 region has the DNA TGTGCCAGCAGCCACCTTCAACGAAGCGGGAATCTCAATGAGCAGTTCTTC. Amino acid sequence: CASSHLQRSGNLNEQFF.

The J gene is TRBJ1-1, the V gene TRBV7-9; perhaps TRBD1 as D (6 bases). The CDR3 is 14 residues long. Germline assignment: CDR1 SEHNR and CDR2 FQNEAQ (reference sequence). V was clipped by 1 base and J by 10 bases, with 16 bases between them. CDR3 region: CASSLVSGAAAAFF. The DNA of the CDR3 is TGTGCCAGCAGCTTAGTATCAGGGGCGGCGGCAGCTTTCTTT.

The genes are TRBV21-1 and TRBJ2-1; TRBD2, the D gene given by the table, was not confirmed from the DNA. TRBV21-1 is deemed a pseudogene. CDR3 length: 17 amino acids. CDR3: CASSKAVGGRDHNEQFF. The CDR3 nucleotides are TGTGCCAGCAGCAAAGCGGTGGGGGGGAGAGATCACAATGAGCAGTTCTTC.

The chain has TRBV4-3 and TRBJ1-2; 8 bases line up with TRBD1. V was clipped by 4 bases and J by 5 bases; unmatched bases: 6. CDR1 is LGHNA, CDR2 YSLEER, per germline. The CDR3 loop spans 14 amino acids. The CDR3 here is CASSPRTGLYGYTF. The CDR3 DNA follows: TGCGCCAGCAGCCCCCGGACAGGGCTGTATGGCTACACCTTC.

V usage is TRBV9 and J usage is TRBJ1-6, with D perhaps matching TRBD1 (6 bases). V gave up 3 bases and J gave up 17 bases, with 27 bases separating them. The CDR3 totals 16 residues. Germline assignment: CDR1 SGDLS and CDR2 YYNGEE. The CDR3 reads CASSENRVGGLGAIHF. The CDR3 coding sequence is TGTGCCAGCAGCGAAAACAGGGTTGGGGGCTTGGGGGCCATCCACTTT.

The chain has TRBV27 and TRBJ2-3; 9 nucleotides match TRBD2. Germline V lookup: CDR1 MNHEY, CDR2 SMNVEV (reference sequence). Losses at the gene ends were 3 bases for V and 0 bases for J; bases not matched to a gene: 4. CDR3 length: 16 residues. The DNA of the CDR3 is TGTGCCAGCAGTTTGGGGCTAGCGGGGAGCACAGATACGCAGTATTTT. Its protein is CASSLGLAGSTDTQYF.

The V and J genes are TRBV7-9 and TRBJ2-1, with 8 positions matching TRBD1. Trimming at V came to 6 bases and at J to 2 bases, leaving 6 bases not matched to a gene. The CDR3 has 15 amino acids. Germline V lookup: CDR1 SEHNR, CDR2 FQNEAQ (reference sequence). The CDR3 sequence: CASSFETGAYNEQFF. CDR3 DNA: TGTGCCAGCAGTTTCGAGACAGGGGCCTACAATGAGCAGTTCTTC.

This clone was observed many times. This rearrangement joins TRBV2 to TRBJ1-2, with a possible D match to TRBD1 (6 bases). The CDR3 runs to 15 residues. From germline, CDR1 is SNHLY and CDR2 FYNNEI. V was pared by 5 bases and J by 0 bases, with 13 bases between. The CDR3 loop is CASSRSQGTNYGYTF. The DNA of the CDR3 is TGTGCCAGCAGTAGATCGCAGGGGACTAACTATGGCTACACCTTC.

The chain is built from TRBV9 and TRBJ1-6; TRBD1 agrees at 8 bases. The germline gives CDR1 SGDLS, CDR2 YYNGEE. J gave up 10 bases and V 6 bases, and 9 bases lay outside the gene matches. The CDR3 totals 14 residues. DNA of the CDR3: TGTGCCAGCACCCCCCAGGGGGCTGGATCACCCCTCCACTTT. Translation: CASTPQGAGSPLHF.

There are a few counts of this clone. The chain couples TRBV11-2 to TRBJ1-6; D is possibly TRBD1 (6 bases). Deletions cut 3 bases from V and 7 bases from J, with 13 bases between. CDR3 size: 15 residues. Germline loops: CDR1 SGHAT, CDR2 FQNNGV. In DNA form, the CDR3 reads TGTGCCAGCAGCTTTACCGGGACACAAAATTCACCCCTCCACTTT. It codes for CASSFTGTQNSPLHF.

V is TRBV28 and J is TRBJ1-2; the D gene is possibly TRBD1 (5 bases). The length of the CDR3 is 14 residues. Trimming left V 5 bases short and J 2 bases short, with 12 bases between. The germline V gene has CDR1 MDHEN and CDR2 SYDVKM. This CDR3 reads CASSLRTFNYGYTF. CDR3 DNA sequence: TGTGCCAGCAGTCTGCGGACATTCAACTATGGCTACACCTTC.